The entry that follows covers one T cell receptor beta chain sequence. Antigen unknown. The sample comes from a study of OX40 agonist ivuxolimab in advanced cancers. At the level of the study: Partial response was recorded in three patients: one hepatocellular carcinoma and two cutaneous melanoma cases. Study findings and constraints: By week 6 at 0.1 to 3.0 mg/kg, blood CD4+ and CD8+ T cells had expanded clonally. Averaged across samples, CD8+ T cells carried more expanded clones than CD4+ did.

The CDR3 covers 12 residues. V was shortened by 0 bases and J by 10 bases, with 10 bases between the two germline ends. Looked up from germline, CDR1 is SGHRS and CDR2 is YFSETQ. Any history of autoimmune disease or systemic immunosuppression disqualified patients. The assay was immunoSEQ multiplex PCR, and TCRdb's table has in-frame clones only and misses some. The sample holds 55,000 to 80,000 clones, about 86% seen once. This TCR came from an adult with an advanced solid tumor such as melanoma, head and neck, liver or kidney cancer. Sequenced here: CD4+ or CD8+ T cells sorted from blood, sampled in a trial of the OX40 agonist ivuxolimab. J is TRBJ1-1 and V is TRBV5-1; unclear D gene. The CDR3 spells CASSLAGLGAFF. The CDR3, as DNA: TGCGCCAGCAGCTTGGCCGGGTTAGGAGCTTTCTTT.